This T cell receptor (beta chain) was identified during a study of early T cells in non-severe SARS-CoV-2 infection. This clonotype was counted between two and nine times. TCRdb itself ran the 5' RACE reads through MiXCR, one entry per CDR3 protein. The table records 64,000 or so distinct CDR3 sequences, roughly 12% of them present only once. Germline CDR1 and CDR2: MDHEN and SYDVKM. The CDR3 has 13 residues. V lost 11 bases, J lost 5 bases, and 18 bases lay in between. Source: whole blood, taken at baseline. This rearrangement joins TRBV28 to TRBJ1-2; D may be TRBD1 (6 bases). The receptor comes from an adult who was a healthcare worker with PCR-confirmed SARS-CoV-2 infection or an uninfected control (not recorded which). CDR3 in amino acids: CASQTGGGYGYTF. CDR3 sequence (DNA): TGTGCCTCCCAGACCGGGGGCGGGTATGGCTACACCTTC.